The 14 T cell receptor beta chains below all came from one sample that was sequenced in a study of human T cells and chemical hapten exposure. TCRdb processed the RACE reads anew with MiXCR; each CDR3 protein has one entry. The table lists 80,000 to 95,000 distinct CDR3 sequences, around a tenth of them singletons. As for time point: patch test 1, 2 weeks after DPC sensitization. The treatment denotes: therapeutic diphenylcyclopropenone sensitization with weekly scalp DPC. The sequences come from whole blood, collected in connection with sensitization to the hapten diphenylcyclopropenone (DPC). Source of these receptors: a woman aged 45-65 years with alopecia areata. Some clones in this sample may be carry-over from other donors' samples.

V and J are TRBV28 and TRBJ2-3, with TRBD2 matching 7 bases. The germline V gene encodes CDR1 MDHEN and CDR2 SYDVKM. This CDR3 spans 11 amino acids. Trimming took 8 bases from V and 4 from J; bases not matched to a gene: 0. Here the CDR3 DNA reads TGTGCCAGCGGGAGGGCAGATACGCAGTATTTT. Its translation is CASGRADTQYF.

This clonotype has at least ten counts. The V call is TRBV6-1, the J call TRBJ2-3; D may be TRBD2 (7 bases). V dropped 7 bases and J dropped 2 bases, with 16 bases sitting between them. CDR1 and CDR2 (germline): MNHNS, SASEGT. This CDR3 region has 15 residues. The CDR3 reads CASIGSRGPTDTQYF. The CDR3 coding sequence is TGTGCCAGCATCGGGTCGCGGGGGCCCACAGATACGCAGTATTTT.

This clonotype was detected many times. The chain combines TRBV12-5 with TRBJ2-7; a possible D gene is TRBD1 (5 bases). Germline values: CDR1 LGHNT, CDR2 FRNRAP. Trimming took 2 bases from V and 4 from J, leaving 15 bases between them. This CDR3 has 15 amino acids. The CDR3 DNA is TGTGCTAGTGGTTTGACCAGGGCCTTGACGTACGAGCAGTACTTC. Its protein is CASGLTRALTYEQYF.

This clonotype was seen many times. The V gene is TRBV7-2, the J gene TRBJ1-5, with a tentative D call TRBD1 (5 bases). The CDR3 consists of 13 residues. Germline assignment: CDR1 SGHTA and CDR2 FQGNSA. V shed 5 bases and J shed 4 bases, with 9 bases lying between them. In DNA, the CDR3 is TGTGCCAGCAGCCACGGACAAAATCAGCCCCAGCATTTT. The encoded protein is CASSHGQNQPQHF.

The genes are TRBV7-2 and TRBJ2-3; D is unclear. This CDR3 spans 14 amino acids. Trimming left V 3 bases short and J 0 bases short, with 7 bases between. Germline V gene lookup returns CDR1 SGHTA and CDR2 FQGNSA. CDR3 in DNA: TGTGCCAGCAGCTTGACACTTAGCACAGATACGCAGTATTTT. Protein sequence: CASSLTLSTDTQYF.

This clonotype was seen a handful of times. The V and J genes are TRBV27 and TRBJ2-1, with D possibly TRBD2 on 6 matching bases. Trimming removed 3 bases from V and 1 base from J, with 7 bases in between. Germline-derived CDR1 and CDR2 are MNHEY and SMNVEV (reference sequence). CDR3 length: 14 residues. The CDR3, as DNA: TGTGCCAGCAGTTTGGCGGGATCCTACAATGAGCAGTTCTTC. It codes for CASSLAGSYNEQFF.

The rearrangement joins TRBV20-1 to TRBJ1-5, with D tentatively TRBD1 (6 bases). V was clipped by 2 bases and J by 0 bases, with 11 bases between them. The germline V gene encodes CDR1 DFQATT and CDR2 SNEGSKA (reference sequence). The CDR3 contains 15 residues. CDR3 in amino acids: CSARPGEGSNQPQHF. The DNA for the CDR3 is TGCAGTGCTAGACCAGGGGAGGGTAGCAATCAGCCCCAGCATTTT.

This clonotype was seen ten or more times. In DNA, the CDR3 is TGCAGCGTCTACTACTTAGGGTTCAATGAGCAGTTCTTC. As protein: CSVYYLGFNEQFF. The gene calls are TRBV29-1 and TRBJ2-1; D remains unclear. Germline V CDR1 and CDR2: SQVTM, ANQGSEA. The CDR3 spans 13 residues. Trimming left V 6 bases short and J 6 bases short, with 15 bases between.

This clonotype was counted many times. This chain connects TRBV4-1 to TRBJ2-7; no clear D gene. Germline CDR1 MGHRA, CDR2 YSYEKL. The CDR3 covers 14 residues. Trimming removed 2 bases from V and 5 bases from J, with 13 bases in between. CDR3 coding DNA: TGCGCCAGCAGCCAACGAACCCCTGGGGACGAGCAGTACTTC. Residues: CASSQRTPGDEQYF.

This clonotype was detected ten times or more. CDR3 DNA sequence: TGTGCCAGCAGCAGAACCGGGACTAGCGGGGGCGAGCAGTACTTC. This gives the protein CASSRTGTSGGEQYF. The chain employs TRBV7-2 and TRBJ2-7; TRBD2 agrees at 14 bases. Germline V gene sequence: CDR1 SGHTA, CDR2 FQGNSA. The V and J ends lost 5 bases and 6 bases, in that order; junction bases with no gene match: 6. The CDR3 covers 15 residues. The entire variable domain, with the rest obtained from reference TRBV7-2 and TRBJ2-7, is as follows: GAGVSQSPSNKVTEKGKDVELRCDPISGHTALYWYRQSLGQGLEFLIYFQGNSAPDKSGLPSDRFSAERTGGSVSTLTIQRTQQEDSAVYLCASSRTGTSGGEQYFGPGTRLTVT.

This clonotype was seen a few times. This sequence joins TRBV3-1 and TRBJ1-1; weak D call: TRBD1 (6 bases). Germline CDR1 LGHDT, CDR2 YNNKEL (reference sequence). The CDR3 loop spans 15 amino acids. The V end was cut by 4 bases, the J end by 2 bases, with 14 bases between. CDR3 residues: CASSPRTAINTEAFF. For the CDR3, the DNA is TGTGCCAGCAGCCCCAGGACAGCGATTAACACTGAAGCTTTCTTT.

This clonotype occurred many times. V is TRBV15 and J is TRBJ2-7, with 10 bases that match TRBD2. CDR3 length: 16 residues. In germline, CDR1 is LNHNV, CDR2 YYDKDF (reference sequence). V trimming: 3 bases; J trimming: 2 bases; junction bases outside the gene matches: 7. For the CDR3, the DNA is TGTGCCACCAGCAGCGAGGGACTAGCGAACACCTACGAGCAGTACTTC. This sequence encodes CATSSEGLANTYEQYF. Combining the CDR3 with reference TRBV15 and TRBJ2-7 gives the whole variable domain DAMVIQNPRYQVTQFGKPVTLSCSQTLNHNVMYWYQQKSSQAPKLLFHYYDKDFNNEADTPDNFQSRRPNTSFCFLDIRSPGLGDTAMYLCATSSEGLANTYEQYFGPGTRLTVT.

This clonotype was seen more than once but under ten times. The V gene is TRBV5-4, the J gene TRBJ2-2; TRBD1 matches 9 bases. The CDR3 spans 14 residues. The ends lost 10 bases at V and 6 bases at J; junction bases unmatched: 10. CDR1 is SGHNT and CDR2 is YYREEE in the germline V gene (reference sequence). The DNA of the CDR3 is TGTGCCGCCAGAAACAGGGGGCAGGCCGGGGAGCTGTTTTTT. This sequence encodes CAARNRGQAGELFF.

This chain joins TRBV20-1 and TRBJ2-1; D perhaps matches TRBD2 (5 bases). The CDR3 runs 14 residues. Germline loops: CDR1 DFQATT, CDR2 SNEGSKA (reference sequence). Trimming shortened V by 6 bases and J by 0 bases, and 12 bases separated the two germline ends. The CDR3 sequence is CSAPSGGSYNEQFF. For the CDR3, the DNA is TGCAGTGCCCCTTCCGGAGGCTCCTACAATGAGCAGTTCTTC.